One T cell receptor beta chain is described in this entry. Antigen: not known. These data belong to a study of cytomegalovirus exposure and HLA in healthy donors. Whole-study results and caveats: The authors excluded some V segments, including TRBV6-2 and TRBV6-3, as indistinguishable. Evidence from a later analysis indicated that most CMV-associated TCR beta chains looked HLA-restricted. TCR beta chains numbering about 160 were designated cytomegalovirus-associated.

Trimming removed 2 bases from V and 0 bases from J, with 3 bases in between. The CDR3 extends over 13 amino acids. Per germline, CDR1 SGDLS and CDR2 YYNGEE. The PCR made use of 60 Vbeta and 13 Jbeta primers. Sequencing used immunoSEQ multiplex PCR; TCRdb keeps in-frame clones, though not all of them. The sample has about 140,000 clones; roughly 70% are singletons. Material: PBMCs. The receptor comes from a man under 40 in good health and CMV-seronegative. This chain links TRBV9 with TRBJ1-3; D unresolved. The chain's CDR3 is CASSVGSGNTIYF. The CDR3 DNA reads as TGTGCCAGCAGCGTCGGCTCTGGAAACACCATATATTTT.